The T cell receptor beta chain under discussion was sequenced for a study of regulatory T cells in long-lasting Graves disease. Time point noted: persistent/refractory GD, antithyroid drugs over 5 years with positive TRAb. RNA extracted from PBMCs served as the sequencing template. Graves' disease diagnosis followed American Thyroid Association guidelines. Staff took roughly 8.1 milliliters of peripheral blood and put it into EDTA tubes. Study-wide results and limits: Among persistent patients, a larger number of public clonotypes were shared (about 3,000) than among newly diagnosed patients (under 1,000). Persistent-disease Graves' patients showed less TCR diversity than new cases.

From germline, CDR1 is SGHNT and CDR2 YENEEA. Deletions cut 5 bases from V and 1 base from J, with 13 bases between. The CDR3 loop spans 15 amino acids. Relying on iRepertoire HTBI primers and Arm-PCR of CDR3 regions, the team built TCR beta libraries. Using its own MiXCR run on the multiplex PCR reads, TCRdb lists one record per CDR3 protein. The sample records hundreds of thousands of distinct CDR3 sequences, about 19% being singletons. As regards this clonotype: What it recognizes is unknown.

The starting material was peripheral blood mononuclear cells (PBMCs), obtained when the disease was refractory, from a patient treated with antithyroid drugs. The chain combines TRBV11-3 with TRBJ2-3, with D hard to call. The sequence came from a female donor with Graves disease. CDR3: CASSPTLKRTDTQYF. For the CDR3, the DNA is TGTGCCAGCAGCCCTACCTTGAAACGCACAGATACGCAGTATTTT. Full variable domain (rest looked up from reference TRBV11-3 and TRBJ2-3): EAGVVQSPRYKIIEKKQPVAFWCNPISGHNTLYWYLQNLGQGPELLIRYENEEAVDDSQLPKDRFSAERLKGVDSTLKIQPAELGDSAVYLCASSPTLKRTDTQYFGPGTRLTVL.